The sequence of this T cell receptor beta chain was determined in a study of blood T cell repertoires in COVID-19. In the original analysis: By means of reference gene primer amplification, nucleated cell counts were estimated. Method: immunoSEQ multiplex PCR; TCRdb's copy keeps in-frame clones and lacks some. V, J and clone size derive from that table, while D and trimming were established from the DNA sequence. The table has approximately 11,000 clones, 82% seen once. The TCR sequence derives from a woman aged 55-69 years with acute or convalescent COVID-19. What was sequenced was peripheral blood.

In nucleotides, the CDR3 is TGCGCCAGCAGCTTGGCCGCGGGGCGCCCTGGCTACACCTTC. Translated, it gives CASSLAAGRPGYTF. V usage is TRBV5-1 and J usage is TRBJ1-2, with D perhaps TRBD1 (5 bases). Germline V CDR1 and CDR2: SGHRS, YFSETQ. V was cut by 0 bases and J by 7 bases, with 13 bases left in between. The CDR3 is 14 residues long.